This T cell receptor beta chain was identified during a study of control samples from healthy donors and cancer patients. Sequencing used immunoSEQ multiplex PCR; TCRdb keeps in-frame clones, though not all of them. The table for this sample gives 150,000 to 200,000 clones. Sequencing was done on a sample of blood. The clonotype originates from a woman aged 25 to 39 in good health.

The CDR3 region is CASSLSWGHQPQHF. CDR3 DNA sequence: TGTGCCAGCAGCTTATCGTGGGGACATCAGCCCCAGCATTTT. The rearrangement joins TRBV7-2 to TRBJ1-5, with D possibly being TRBD1 (5 bases). This CDR3 has 14 residues. Germline V CDR1 and CDR2: SGHTA, FQGNSA. Trimming stripped 2 bases from V and 5 bases from J, with 10 bases between.